This paragraph covers one T cell receptor beta chain sequence. A junction boundary mismatches the germline segment, possibly from a read error. Both 60 Vbeta primers and 13 Jbeta primers went into the PCR. In the original workflow: It was a later analysis that counted 79 million or so unique TCR beta chains, of which some 9.9 million were shared. The data were produced by immunoSEQ multiplex PCR, yet TCRdb's version contains in-frame clones alone and is incomplete. That table furnishes V, J and clone size, whereas the DNA furnished D and trimming. The sample holds some 120,000 clones, 80% seen once. This sample stems from a study of cytomegalovirus exposure and HLA in healthy donors. The wider study: The roughly 100 million unique TCR beta sequences, from about 179 million T cells, were found by an earlier analysis.

Healthy bone marrow donors formed the donor group. Germline CDR1 PRHDT, CDR2 FYEKMQ (reference sequence). The CDR3 sequence is 14 residues long. The gene calls are TRBV13 and TRBJ2-4; TRBD1 aligns across 7 bases. Sequencing used PBMCs. This sequence originates from a man aged 30 to 45 in good health and CMV-seropositive. Here the CDR3 DNA reads TGTGCCAGCAGCTTAGTAGGACAGGAAAACAGTCAGTACTTC. Translation: CASSLVGQENSQYF.